One and the same sample provided the 11 T cell receptor beta chains below, sequenced in a study of memory B cells and T cells in multiple sclerosis. No cognate antigen is known for these TCRs. Separate sequencing covered autoproliferating (CFSE-dim) and non-proliferating (CFSE-high) T cells from stimulus-free culture. Pooled replicate wells came from 50 million to 60 million CFSE-labeled PBMCs cultured about seven days without stimulus. Sequencing used immunoSEQ multiplex PCR; TCRdb keeps in-frame clones, though not all of them. Seen here are under 50,000 clones, over 75% observed once, and the top ten hold 0.9% to 1.3%. The sequenced sample consisted of PBMCs from blood kept in culture. The source is a human donor with multiple sclerosis.

The chain recombines TRBV7-8 with TRBJ1-5; 7 bases match TRBD1. J was trimmed by 0 bases and V by 9 bases; bases with no gene match: 5. This CDR3 has 14 amino acids. CDR1 and CDR2 from the germline V gene are SGHVS and FQNEAQ. CDR3 region: CASWTGYSNQPQHF. CDR3 nucleotides: TGTGCCAGTTGGACAGGCTATAGCAATCAGCCCCAGCATTTT.

The V and J genes are TRBV27 and TRBJ2-1; TRBD1 aligns across 7 bases. The CDR3 is made up of 15 amino acids. The V gene end was trimmed by 2 bases and the J gene end by 3 bases; junction bases not matched to a gene: 4. The germline V gene encodes CDR1 MNHEY and CDR2 SMNVEV (reference sequence). CDR3 DNA: TGTGCCAGCAGTTTACGGGACAGAAGCTACAATGAGCAGTTCTTC. Its protein is CASSLRDRSYNEQFF.

With regard to this clone: The sample holds other DNA sequences that translate to the same CDR3. The chain combines TRBV19 with TRBJ1-5; perhaps TRBD1 as D (6 bases). The ends were cut back, 3 bases at V and 4 bases at J, with 10 bases in the middle. Germline V CDR1 and CDR2: LNHDA, SQIVND (reference sequence). There are 14 residues in the CDR3. The CDR3 reads CASSIRGGNQPQHF. The CDR3 DNA is TGTGCCAGTAGTATTAGGGGGGGGAATCAGCCCCAGCATTTT. The full variable domain, rest sourced from reference TRBV19 and TRBJ1-5, is DGGITQSPKYLFRKEGQNVTLSCEQNLNHDAMYWYRQDPGQGLRLIYYSQIVNDFQKGDIAEGYSVSREKKESFPLTVTSAQKNPTAFYLCASSIRGGNQPQHFGDGTRLSIL.

The rearrangement joins TRBV6-5 to TRBJ2-1; TRBD2 matches at 7 bases. The CDR3 covers 15 residues. Germline trimming cut 8 bases from V and 4 bases from J; bases unmatched to any gene: 11. Per germline, CDR1 MNHEY and CDR2 SVGAGI. The CDR3 nucleotides read TGTGCCAGCTCCCGGCCGGCTAGCGGTTACAATGAGCAGTTCTTC. Translated, it gives CASSRPASGYNEQFF.

The chain carries TRBV28 and TRBJ2-1; possibly TRBD2 for D (7 bases). From germline, CDR1 is MDHEN and CDR2 SYDVKM. V lost 5 bases to trimming and J lost 10 bases, with 24 bases between them. The CDR3 has 16 amino acids. The CDR3 coding sequence is TGTGCCAGCAGTCCGGAGGGTGGGGGGGCCCTTGACGAGCAGTTCTTC. Encoded protein: CASSPEGGGALDEQFF.

V and J are TRBV5-1 and TRBJ2-5, with D unclear. The CDR3 is made up of 16 amino acids. Trimming shortened V by 1 base and J by 0 bases, and 13 bases separated the two germline ends. Germline CDR1 and CDR2: SGHRS and YFSETQ. The CDR3 is CASSLSGMGYQETQYF. CDR3 in DNA: TGCGCCAGCAGCTTGAGTGGTATGGGGTACCAAGAGACCCAGTACTTC.

On this clone: The junction shows a germline mismatch at one end, possibly a read error. The CDR3 region is CASSLDLPLVGIGYEQHF. The CDR3 bases are TGTGCCAGCAGCTTAGATCTTCCCCTCGTAGGGATTGGATACGAGCAGCACTTC. The genes are TRBV7-2 and TRBJ2-7; D is unclear. CDR1 and CDR2 from the germline V gene are SGHTA and FQGNSA. The CDR3 covers 18 residues.

The chain links TRBV19 to TRBJ1-6, with 7 bases fitting TRBD1. Germline trimming cut 3 bases from V and 5 bases from J; bases unmatched to any gene: 13. CDR1 LNHDA and CDR2 SQIVND come from the germline V gene (reference sequence). The CDR3 extends over 18 amino acids. The CDR3 DNA is TGTGCCAGTAGTATTCGGACAGGCCACAGAATAAATAATTCACCCCTCCACTTT. Its translation is CASSIRTGHRINNSPLHF.

The rearrangement uses TRBV7-8 and TRBJ1-2, with TRBD1 matching 7 bases. Trimming took 1 base from V and 6 from J; bases not matched to a gene: 5. Germline V gene sequence: CDR1 SGHVS, CDR2 FQNEAQ. The CDR3 loop spans 14 amino acids. The CDR3 bases are TGTGCCAGCAGCTTAGGACAGGGACCGGATGGCTACACCTTC. Translated: CASSLGQGPDGYTF.

The CDR3 loop reads CASSSGQGPGEQYF. The DNA for the CDR3 is TGTGCCAGCAGCTCGGGACAGGGTCCGGGCGAGCAGTACTTC. The genes are TRBV11-1 and TRBJ2-7, with 9 bases identical to TRBD1. Germline V lookup: CDR1 SGHAT, CDR2 FQDESV (reference sequence). The trim removed 4 bases at V and 6 bases at J, leaving 7 bases unmatched. The CDR3 totals 14 residues. The full variable domain, rest sourced from reference TRBV11-1 and TRBJ2-7, is EAEVAQSPRYKITEKSQAVAFWCDPISGHATLYWYRQILGQGPELLVQFQDESVVDDSQLPKDRFSAERLKGVDSTLKIQPAELGDSAMYLCASSSGQGPGEQYFGPGTRLTVT.

The chain uses TRBV5-1 and TRBJ1-2, with D maybe TRBD1 (5 bases). Germline V lookup: CDR1 SGHRS, CDR2 YFSETQ. V was clipped by 4 bases and J by 8 bases, with 12 bases between them. This CDR3 spans 12 amino acids. The CDR3 protein is CASSLGQVGYTF. CDR3 DNA sequence: TGCGCCAGCAGCCTGGGGCAGGTCGGCTACACCTTC.